This TCR beta chain is drawn from a study of blood T cell repertoires in COVID-19. About the research overall: In each case, the material was cDNA or gDNA derived from T cells, B-cell-depleted T cells, or PBMCs.

This CDR3 is built from 19 residues. Losses at the gene ends were 2 bases for V and 2 bases for J; bases not matched to a gene: 14. CDR1 and CDR2 from the germline V gene are MNHEY and SVGEGT. In the original processing: Amplifying reference gene primers gave estimates of nucleated cell counts. TCRdb's table, derived via immunoSEQ multiplex PCR, lists solely in-frame clones and lacks some. Clonal size and the V and J genes are those of that table, whereas D and trimming came from the DNA. The data show approximately 110,000 clones, with approximately 90% seen just once and approximately 2% held by the top ten.

The chain employs TRBV6-2 or TRBV6-3 and TRBJ2-7, with 11 nucleotides matching TRBD2. The sequence came from a man aged 45-65 years with COVID-19, enrolled during active disease. The sequenced material came from peripheral blood. The CDR3 reads CASSYPDIAGGPPAYEQYF. The CDR3 coding sequence is TGTGCCAGCAGTTACCCCGATATAGCGGGAGGGCCTCCCGCCTACGAGCAGTACTTC.